Each of the 17 T cell receptor beta chains below was sequenced from the same sample in a study of T cells in Graves' hyperthyroidism and ophthalmopathy. RNA transcripts yielded amplified TCR beta CDR3 regions. Carried out on the TCR CDR3, a first-round RT-PCR used the HTBI primer set. Each CDR3 protein gets one entry after TCRdb re-called the multiplex PCR reads with MiXCR. The table records approximately 690,000 distinct CDR3 sequences, about 20% of them present only once. Sequencing was done on a sample of blood. The receptors stem from a man aged 25-45 years with Graves' ophthalmopathy.

This clonotype was counted a few times. J is TRBJ2-2 and V is TRBV28; unclear D gene. In germline, CDR1 is MDHEN, CDR2 SYDVKM. Trimming removed 8 bases at V and 5 bases at J, with 15 bases between. This CDR3 is 14 amino acids long. CDR3 bases: TGTGCCAGCCTTCCCCCTAGATGGACCGGGGAGCTGTTTTTT. Amino acids: CASLPPRWTGELFF.

This clonotype has only a few counts. This chain connects TRBV6-1 to TRBJ2-3, with D possibly matching TRBD1 (5 bases). The germline gives CDR1 MNHNS, CDR2 SASEGT. V lost 8 bases and J 1 base, leaving 10 bases between the germline ends. This CDR3 is 13 amino acids long. CDR3 in DNA: TGTGCCAGCCTGGGCAGGGGCACAGATACGCAGTATTTT. Protein product: CASLGRGTDTQYF.

This clonotype showed up many times. The rearrangement joins TRBV2 to TRBJ1-5; unclear D gene. Trimming left V 7 bases short and J 3 bases short, with 10 bases between. Germline CDR1 SNHLY, CDR2 FYNNEI. This CDR3 comprises 13 residues. The chain's CDR3 is CASKSENNQPQHF. In DNA form, the CDR3 reads TGTGCCAGCAAGTCAGAAAACAATCAGCCCCAGCATTTT.

The V gene is TRBV29-1, the J gene TRBJ2-4; D may be TRBD2 (7 bases). V was cut by 4 bases and J by 5 bases, with 12 bases left in between. Germline V CDR1 and CDR2: SQVTM, ANQGSEA. There are 13 residues in the CDR3. CDR3 nucleotides: TGCAGCGTTGGGCCGGGGGGCGAAAACATTCAGTACTTC. This codes for CSVGPGGENIQYF.

Comments on this clonotype: This sequence may be a read error, since a much larger clone differs from it by one base. The chain links TRBV3-1 to TRBJ1-2; D might be TRBD1 (5 bases). V was clipped by 5 bases and J by 12 bases, with 28 bases between them. This CDR3 is 16 amino acids long. The germline V gene has CDR1 LGHDT and CDR2 YNNKEL (reference sequence). Here the CDR3 DNA reads TGTGCCAGCAGCTCGCACACGGGACGGAACTATGGAGGCCACACCTTC. The encoded protein is CASSSHTGRNYGGHTF.

The sample holds many counts of this clonotype. This chain links TRBV7-9 with TRBJ2-7; maybe TRBD1 (6 bases). Trimming left V 1 base short and J 4 bases short, with 11 bases between. This CDR3 is built from 14 residues. The germline V gene has CDR1 SEHNR and CDR2 FQNEAQ (reference sequence). The DNA of the CDR3 is TGTGCCAGCAGCTTAGGGGCTGACAGGTACGAGCAGTACTTC. This codes for CASSLGADRYEQYF.

This chain links TRBV9 with TRBJ2-2, with D possibly being TRBD1 or TRBD2 (6 bases each). This CDR3 has 13 residues. V was shortened by 6 bases and J by 4 bases, with 10 bases between the two germline ends. Germline CDR1 reads SGDLS; CDR2 reads YYNGEE. The CDR3 DNA follows: TGTGCCAGCACAGGGGACTTCACCGGGGAGCTGTTTTTT. As protein: CASTGDFTGELFF. Looking up the rest from reference TRBV9 and TRBJ2-2 gives the full variable domain: DSGVTQTPKHLITATGQRVTLRCSPRSGDLSVYWYQQSLDQGLQFLIQYYNGEERAKGNILERFSAQQFPDLHSELNLSSLELGDSALYFCASTGDFTGELFFGEGSRLTVL.

This clonotype occurred a few times. The gene calls are TRBV3-1 and TRBJ2-7; 8 bases map to TRBD2. The J call may be in error: the DNA end matches TRBJ2-1 better. Germline V gives CDR1 LGHDT, CDR2 YNNKEL (reference sequence). CDR3 size: 15 residues. The CDR3 DNA follows: TGTGCCAGCAGCCTGAGGATTAGCGGGGACTACGAGCAGTTCTTC. Amino acid sequence: CASSLRISGDYEQFF.

This clonotype has ten or more counts. This chain links TRBV5-1 with TRBJ2-7; D gene unclear. Looked up from germline, CDR1 is SGHRS and CDR2 is YFSETQ. There are 15 residues in the CDR3. Deletions cut 0 bases from V and 9 bases from J, with 19 bases between. The CDR3, as DNA: TGCGCCAGCAGCTTGGACGGGTTGAGACGAGACGCGCAGTACTTC. This encodes CASSLDGLRRDAQYF.

The chain combines TRBV6-2 or TRBV6-3 with TRBJ2-2; TRBD2 matches 10 bases. J lost 6 bases, V lost 0 bases, and 4 bases had no gene match. The germline gives CDR1 MNHEY, CDR2 SVGEGT. The CDR3 loop spans 16 amino acids. The CDR3, as DNA: TGTGCCAGCAGTTACTCGACAGCGGGAGGGGCCGGGGAGCTGTTTTTT. It is translated as CASSYSTAGGAGELFF.

The chain couples TRBV4-3 to TRBJ2-5; a possible D gene is TRBD2 (5 bases). Trimming left V 4 bases short and J 7 bases short, with 16 bases between. Germline V CDR1 and CDR2: LGHNA, YSLEER. The CDR3 has 14 residues. CDR3 sequence reads: CASSPGRGFGTQYF. For the CDR3, the DNA is TGCGCCAGCAGCCCCGGACGGGGATTCGGGACCCAGTACTTC.

The chain carries TRBV28 and TRBJ2-7; D may be TRBD1 (6 bases). This CDR3 is built from 14 residues. V was shortened by 6 bases and J by 0 bases, with 12 bases between the two germline ends. Germline-derived CDR1 and CDR2 are MDHEN and SYDVKM. The CDR3 sequence is CASSTGQHSYEQYF. DNA for the CDR3: TGTGCCAGCAGCACCGGACAGCACTCCTACGAGCAGTACTTC. Full variable domain (outside the CDR3, taken from reference TRBV28 and TRBJ2-7): DVKVTQSSRYLVKRTGEKVFLECVQDMDHENMFWYRQDPGLGLRLIYFSYDVKMKEKGDIPEGYSVSREKKERFSLILESASTNQTSMYLCASSTGQHSYEQYFGPGTRLTVT.

This clonotype has just a few counts. The chain is built from TRBV10-3 and TRBJ1-4; weak D call: TRBD1 (5 bases). Per germline, CDR1 ENHRY and CDR2 SYGVKD. This CDR3 has 13 amino acids. V was shortened by 10 bases and J by 10 bases, with 19 bases between the two germline ends. The CDR3 DNA follows: TGTGCCACCAAACAGGATGAGATGGGAAAACTGTTTTTT. Residues: CATKQDEMGKLFF.

This clonotype was detected only a few times. This chain joins TRBV6-1 and TRBJ1-1, with 10 positions matching TRBD1. Germline-derived CDR1 and CDR2 are MNHNS and SASEGT. Trimming removed 6 bases from V and 6 bases from J; junction bases left unmatched: 7. The CDR3 is 14 amino acids. In nucleotides, the CDR3 is TGTGCCAGCAGGTCCGGGACAGGGGACGCTGAAGCTTTCTTT. Translated: CASRSGTGDAEAFF.

There are many counts of this clonotype. The chain has TRBV28 and TRBJ2-7, with D perhaps TRBD1 (5 bases). The CDR3 contains 15 residues. V gave up 7 bases and J gave up 3 bases, with 19 bases separating them. CDR1 is MDHEN, CDR2 SYDVKM, per germline. CDR3 region: CASTPRGSRDYEQYF. Here the CDR3 DNA reads TGTGCCAGCACCCCAAGGGGTAGCCGCGACTACGAGCAGTACTTC.

There are a few counts of this clonotype. The conserved closing phenylalanine or tryptophan is absent in this CDR3, likely reflecting a read error. V and J are TRBV18 and TRBJ1-5; D gene ambiguous. Trimming pared 3 bases from V and 0 bases from J, leaving 6 bases between. CDR3 length: 14 amino acids. CDR1 and CDR2 from the germline V gene are KGHSH and LQKENI. The CDR3 DNA reads TGTGCCAGCTCACCTTCAACTAGCAATCAGCCCCAGCATTCT. Protein sequence: CASSPSTSNQPQHS.

The chain uses TRBV20-1 and TRBJ2-3; unclear D gene. The V gene lost 5 bases and the J gene lost 2 bases, with 8 bases spanning the gap. Germline loops: CDR1 DFQATT, CDR2 SNEGSKA (reference sequence). The CDR3 contains 12 residues. The CDR3 region has the DNA TGCAGTGCTTTATTGCCCACAGATACGCAGTATTTT. This gives the protein CSALLPTDTQYF.